Shown below are 26 T cell receptor beta chains from a single sample sequenced in a study of regulatory T cells in long-lasting Graves disease. The authors built TCR beta libraries using iRepertoire HTBI primers and Arm-PCR of CDR3 regions. TCRdb analysed the multiplex PCR reads with MiXCR anew, one entry per CDR3 protein. The sample includes roughly 500,000 distinct CDR3 sequences, less than 15% of them seen just once. Sample time point: newly diagnosed GD, antithyroid drugs for less than 3 months. PBMCs were the source of the RNA used for TCR sequencing. Separately, the same data were catalogued under a study of T cells in Graves' hyperthyroidism and ophthalmopathy.

This sample comprised peripheral blood mononuclear cells (PBMCs), obtained at new diagnosis, from a patient treated with antithyroid drugs. These receptors were collected from a man aged 25 to 45 with Graves disease.

This clonotype was detected a few times. The chain uses TRBV30 and TRBJ2-7; 13 bases are shared with TRBD2. CDR3 length: 16 residues. V lost 0 bases, J lost 2 bases, and 4 bases stayed unmatched. CDR1 is GTSNPN and CDR2 is SVGIG in the germline V gene (reference sequence). The CDR3 protein is CAWSVWTSGRTYEQYF. In DNA, the CDR3 is TGTGCCTGGAGTGTATGGACTAGCGGGAGAACCTACGAGCAGTACTTC. The full variable domain, completed using reference TRBV30 and TRBJ2-7, is SQTIHQWPATLVQPVGSPLSLECTVEGTSNPNLYWYRQAAGRGLQLLFYSVGIGQISSEVPQNLSASRPQDRQFILSSKKLLLSDSGFYLCAWSVWTSGRTYEQYFGPGTRLTVT.

About this clonotype itself: Given a much more abundant clone one base away, this may be a read error. CDR3 loop: CVSRRNAAETQYF. CDR3 bases: TGTGTCAGCAGGCGGAACGCCGCGGAGACCCAGTACTTC. This chain connects TRBV11-2 to TRBJ2-5; no reliable D call. Germline V gene data show CDR1 as SGHAT and CDR2 as FQNNGV. The CDR3 length is 13 residues.

This clonotype showed up just a few times. V gene TRBV20-1 combines with J gene TRBJ2-7, with D tentatively TRBD1 (6 bases). The CDR3 length is 13 residues. V was trimmed by 5 bases and J by 2 bases, leaving 13 bases between them. CDR1 and CDR2 (germline): DFQATT, SNEGSKA (reference sequence). CDR3 in DNA: TGCAGTGCTCCGACAGGACAAGCCTACGAGCAGTACTTC. It encodes CSAPTGQAYEQYF.

This clonotype was counted many times. The rearrangement links TRBV30 to TRBJ2-2; 7 bases agree with TRBD2. Germline assignment: CDR1 GTSNPN and CDR2 SVGIG (reference sequence). CDR3 length equals 13 residues. V shed 0 bases and J 11 bases; nucleotides not matched to a gene: 6. In DNA form, the CDR3 reads TGTGCCTGGAGTGTAAGCGGGGCAGGAGAGCTGTTTTTT. Amino acids: CAWSVSGAGELFF.

The chain carries TRBV19 and TRBJ2-5; TRBD1 is a possible D gene (5 bases). Germline-derived CDR1 and CDR2 are LNHDA and SQIVND (reference sequence). V was cut by 10 bases and J by 9 bases, with 30 bases left in between. This CDR3 is built from 16 residues. The CDR3 loop is CATSPEQAGWGLAQYF. CDR3 coding DNA: TGTGCCACCAGTCCCGAACAGGCCGGTTGGGGTTTGGCCCAGTACTTC.

This clonotype turned up a few times. The DNA for the CDR3 is TGCAGCGGTGATTCGGCACTAGCGGGTTACAATGAGCAGTTCTTC. This encodes CSGDSALAGYNEQFF. The chain is built from TRBV29-1 and TRBJ2-1, with 9 bases matching TRBD2. V lost 7 bases and J lost 4; bases outside the gene matches: 11. Germline CDR1 is SQVTM and CDR2 is ANQGSEA. The length of the CDR3 is 15 residues.

This clonotype came up a few times. The chain employs TRBV27 and TRBJ1-6, with D perhaps TRBD1 (5 bases). In germline, CDR1 is MNHEY, CDR2 SMNVEV (reference sequence). The CDR3 length is 15 residues. V was clipped by 3 bases and J by 6 bases, with 12 bases between them. In DNA form, the CDR3 reads TGTGCCAGCAGTTTTGGAGGGGATCTTAATTCACCCCTCCACTTT. Amino acids: CASSFGGDLNSPLHF.

The CDR3 sequence is CAWSVWTDPIAKNIQYF. DNA for the CDR3: TGTGCCTGGAGTGTATGGACAGACCCTATAGCCAAAAACATTCAGTACTTC. The chain has TRBV30 and TRBJ2-4; weak D call: TRBD1 (6 bases). Trimming stripped 0 bases from V and 0 bases from J, with 15 bases between. This CDR3 has 17 residues. Germline CDR1 GTSNPN, CDR2 SVGIG (reference sequence).

This clonotype has a count of ten or more. The V call is TRBV20-1, the J call TRBJ2-5; D unclear. CDR3 length equals 13 residues. V was shortened by 0 bases and J by 7 bases, with 12 bases between the two germline ends. CDR1 DFQATT and CDR2 SNEGSKA come from the germline V gene (reference sequence). The DNA for the CDR3 is TGCAGTGCTAGAGATCCCGGTGTGGGGACCCAGTACTTC. Translated: CSARDPGVGTQYF.

This clonotype occurred many times. The rearrangement joins TRBV7-9 to TRBJ2-3; no firm D call. There are 18 residues in the CDR3. Germline CDR1 and CDR2: SEHNR and FQNEAQ (reference sequence). V lost 2 bases and J lost 2, with 20 bases in between. The CDR3 sequence: CASSLFGSYTGNTDTQYF. The CDR3, as DNA: TGTGCCAGCAGCTTATTTGGTAGCTACACCGGCAACACAGATACGCAGTATTTT.

CDR3 loop: CASSLVVGGGLRTEAFF. In DNA form, the CDR3 reads TGTGCCAGCAGTTTAGTGGTAGGGGGCGGCCTGCGCACTGAAGCTTTCTTT. V and J are TRBV27 and TRBJ1-1; 7 positions agree with TRBD1. The length of the CDR3 is 17 residues. Trimming cost V 2 bases and J 4 bases; bases outside gene matches: 13. Germline CDR1 MNHEY, CDR2 SMNVEV (reference sequence).

This clonotype was counted at least ten times. This chain uses TRBV2 with TRBJ2-7; 11 bases are shared with TRBD1. Germline V gives CDR1 SNHLY, CDR2 FYNNEI. V lost 6 bases, J lost 5 bases, and 3 bases stayed unmatched. The CDR3 is 13 residues long. The CDR3: CASRQGQGDEQYF. The CDR3 DNA reads as TGTGCCAGCAGACAGGGACAGGGGGACGAGCAGTACTTC.

This clonotype was found many times. The chain combines TRBV12-3 or TRBV12-4 with TRBJ1-1; no clear D. The CDR3 contains 15 residues. V gave up 4 bases and J gave up 0 bases, with 12 bases separating them. Here the CDR3 DNA reads TGTGCCAGCAGTTCGACTTCTTCCATGAACACTGAAGCTTTCTTT. Protein sequence: CASSSTSSMNTEAFF.

The gene calls are TRBV9 and TRBJ2-7, with D perhaps matching TRBD1 or TRBD2 (6 bases each). V gave up 0 bases and J gave up 6 bases, with 13 bases separating them. This CDR3 contains 14 residues. CDR1 and CDR2 from the germline V gene are SGDLS and YYNGEE. CDR3 protein: CASSVGRGRIEQYF. The CDR3 DNA follows: TGTGCCAGCAGCGTAGGACGGGGGCGGATCGAGCAGTACTTC.

This clonotype was observed at least ten times. This rearrangement joins TRBV9 to TRBJ2-1; D uncertain. The germline gives CDR1 SGDLS, CDR2 YYNGEE. V lost 2 bases to trimming and J lost 6 bases, with 9 bases between them. CDR3 length: 13 amino acids. In DNA, the CDR3 is TGTGCCAGCAGCGTCACTACCGTCAATGAGCAGTTCTTC. Translation gives CASSVTTVNEQFF.

The sample holds a few counts of this clonotype. J is TRBJ1-5 and V is TRBV10-2; maybe TRBD1 (5 bases). The length of the CDR3 is 14 residues. Germline V lookup: CDR1 WSHSY, CDR2 SAAADI. V shed 10 bases and J shed 6 bases, with 19 bases lying between them. In DNA form, the CDR3 reads TGCGCCACCTGGAGAAAGGGCGGGGGTCAGCCCCAGCATTTT. Encoded protein: CATWRKGGGQPQHF.

This clonotype was detected a few times. The J gene is TRBJ2-7, the V gene TRBV14; 10 bases line up with TRBD2. V dropped 4 bases and J dropped 3; count of bases not matched to a gene: 6. The CDR3 totals 15 residues. Looked up from germline, CDR1 is SGHDN and CDR2 is FVKESK. The CDR3 loop reads CASSRTSGLNYEQYF. CDR3 DNA sequence: TGTGCCAGCAGCCGGACTAGCGGTCTAAACTACGAGCAGTACTTC.

This clonotype was seen a handful of times. J is TRBJ2-7 and V is TRBV7-9, with D perhaps matching TRBD1 (5 bases). Germline lookup yields CDR1 SEHNR and CDR2 FQNEAQ (reference sequence). Trimming took 5 bases from V and 0 from J, leaving 14 bases between them. The CDR3 is made up of 15 amino acids. The CDR3 DNA follows: TGTGCCAGCAGCCCCAAACCAGGGTACTCCTACGAGCAGTACTTC. It specifies CASSPKPGYSYEQYF.

This clonotype has a count of ten or more. The V and J genes are TRBV3-1 and TRBJ1-5, with a weak D call TRBD1 (5 bases). CDR1 and CDR2 from the germline V gene are LGHDT and YNNKEL (reference sequence). The CDR3 consists of 14 residues. V was shortened by 1 base and J by 7 bases, with 11 bases between the two germline ends. The CDR3 sequence: CASSQGGDGQPQHF. CDR3 bases: TGTGCCAGCAGCCAAGGAGGGGACGGGCAGCCCCAGCATTTT. Variable domain in full (rest from reference TRBV3-1 and TRBJ1-5): DTAVSQTPKYLVTQMGNDKSIKCEQNLGHDTMYWYKQDSKKFLKIMFSYNNKELIINETVPNRFSPKSPDKAHLNLHINSLELGDSAVYFCASSQGGDGQPQHFGDGTRLSIL.

This clonotype was seen repeatedly, ten times or more. V gene TRBV29-1 combines with J gene TRBJ2-7, with 10 nucleotides matching TRBD1. Losses at the gene ends were 6 bases for V and 2 bases for J; bases not matched to a gene: 4. The CDR3 spans 13 residues. In germline, CDR1 is SQVTM, CDR2 ANQGSEA. The CDR3 region has the DNA TGCAGCGTCGGGACAGGGGAAACCTACGAGCAGTACTTC. Residues: CSVGTGETYEQYF.

This clonotype was counted at least ten times. This sequence joins TRBV7-6 and TRBJ2-1, with D unresolved. This CDR3 has 15 amino acids. V lost 1 base, J lost 4 bases, and 11 bases lay in between. Germline V gene lookup returns CDR1 SGHVS and CDR2 FNYEAQ. CDR3 in amino acids: CASSLGWAQYNEQFF. The CDR3 nucleotides are TGTGCCAGCAGCTTAGGATGGGCACAGTACAATGAGCAGTTCTTC.

This clonotype has just a few counts. The chain has TRBV6-2 or TRBV6-3 and TRBJ2-2; D gene uncertain. The CDR3 consists of 14 residues. V lost 7 bases and J lost 1, with 10 bases in between. Per germline, CDR1 MNHEY and CDR2 SVGEGT. The CDR3 region is CASTSVLNTGELFF. CDR3 nucleotides: TGTGCCAGCACCTCAGTCTTGAACACCGGGGAGCTGTTTTTT.

In its sample, this clonotype was seen a few times. The rearrangement joins TRBV12-3 or TRBV12-4 to TRBJ2-4; D may be TRBD2 (5 bases). The CDR3 has 14 amino acids. Between the trimmed V and J ends, which lost 3 bases and 8 bases, there was a span of 14 bases. The CDR3 sequence: CASSLGSVSHIQYF. The CDR3 DNA reads as TGTGCCAGCAGTTTGGGTAGCGTTAGTCACATTCAGTACTTC.

This clonotype has ten or more counts. The chain couples TRBV29-1 to TRBJ2-1, with D perhaps assigned TRBD1 or TRBD2 (5 bases each). Germline CDR1 reads SQVTM; CDR2 reads ANQGSEA. Trimming took off 4 bases at V and 9 bases at J, with 19 bases between the two ends. The CDR3 extends over 14 amino acids. CDR3 residues: CSVGGVGTRSEQFF. DNA of the CDR3: TGCAGCGTTGGAGGGGTAGGCACTAGGAGTGAGCAGTTCTTC.

Regarding this clonotype: A read error may be the cause here, since a much bigger clone is one base away. This likely comes from a read error, as the CDR3 has no conserved phenylalanine or tryptophan at its end. The V call is TRBV20-1, the J call TRBJ2-3; D may be TRBD1 (5 bases). Germline V lookup: CDR1 DFQATT, CDR2 SNEGSKA (reference sequence). This CDR3 is built from 11 residues. V lost 5 bases, J lost 6 bases, and 9 bases lay in between. The CDR3: CSALGDDTQYL. In DNA form, the CDR3 reads TGCAGTGCTCTAGGGGATGATACGCAGTATCTT.

This clonotype appeared many times. Sequence at one end of the junction differs from germline and may be a read error. The gene calls are TRBV2 and TRBJ1-4; no clear D gene. The CDR3 sequence is 13 residues long. The germline V gene encodes CDR1 SNHLY and CDR2 FYNNEI. The CDR3 sequence: CAGSEWRETKLFF. The CDR3 region has the DNA TGTGCCGGCAGTGAATGGCGGGAGACCAAACTGTTTTTT.